Listed below are T cell receptor beta chains from one sample, sequenced in a study of shared clonotypes between healthy human individuals. Measured with immunoSEQ multiplex PCR; TCRdb has only the in-frame clones, and not every one. There are about 120,000 clones in the sample; more than 65% occur only once, and roughly a quarter lies in the top ten. The source material was memory CD8+ T cells sorted from blood. The receptors originated from a woman aged 30 to 39 in good health. Both conserved end residues are part of each CDR3. D genes are given only for firm matches. A row's size may be missing; if present it is once, few, many or a size class.

>.|.|TRBV15|15|TRBJ2-7
CATSSQTGGSYEQYF
TGTGCCACCAGCTCTCAGACAGGTGGATCCTACGAGCAGTACTTC
>once|.|TRBV25-1|14|TRBJ1-2
CASSESKAGEGYTF
TGTGCCAGCAGTGAAAGTAAGGCAGGGGAAGGCTACACCTTC
>few|.|TRBV20-1|10|TRBJ2-5
CSAEQETQYF
TGCAGTGCGGAGCAAGAGACCCAGTACTTC
>few|TRBD1|TRBV28|15|TRBJ1-2
CASSSDRGLSYGYTF
TGTGCCAGCAGTTCGGACAGGGGGCTCAGCTATGGCTACACCTTC
>many|.|TRBV4-1|13|TRBJ2-7
CASSQDPGHEQYF
TGCGCCAGCAGCCAAGATCCAGGCCACGAGCAGTACTTC
>.|.|TRBV15|15|TRBJ1-4
CATSSWAGINEKLFF
TGTGCCACCAGCAGCTGGGCAGGGATTAATGAAAAACTGTTTTTT
>.|.|TRBV19|16|TRBJ1-5
CASSIVGLYSNQPQHF
TGTGCCAGTAGTATAGTGGGACTTTATAGCAATCAGCCCCAGCATTTT
>.|TRBD1|TRBV6-1|16|TRBJ1-4
CASSEAKGTANEKLFF
TGTGCCAGCAGTGAAGCGAAAGGGACAGCAAATGAAAAACTGTTTTTT
>.|TRBD1|TRBV28|16|TRBJ2-5
CASRSGQGNTRETQYF
TGTGCCAGCCGCAGTGGACAGGGAAATACGCGAGAGACCCAGTACTTC
>.|.|TRBV10-3|14|TRBJ2-7
CAISESVGYYEQYF
TGTGCCATCAGTGAGTCTGTCGGGTACTACGAGCAGTACTTC
>.|.|TRBV7-7|13|TRBJ2-5
CASSLGGVETQYF
TGTGCCAGCAGCTTAGGTGGGGTGGAGACCCAGTACTTC
>once|.|TRBV19|15|TRBJ2-7
CASSMYTGTAYEQYF
TGTGCCAGTAGTATGTATACAGGGACGGCCTACGAGCAGTACTTC
>.|.|TRBV15|14|TRBJ2-5
CATSREDIQETQYF
TGTGCCACCAGCAGAGAGGACATCCAAGAGACCCAGTACTTC
>.|TRBD1|TRBV2|13|TRBJ2-5
CASRSTGRETQYF
TGTGCCAGCAGATCGACAGGGCGGGAGACCCAGTACTTC
>.|.|TRBV27|13|TRBJ2-3
CASTPGSTDTQYF
TGTGCCAGCACACCCGGGAGCACAGATACGCAGTATTTT
>.|.|TRBV2|14|TRBJ2-7
CASSESPTGYEQYF
TGTGCCAGCAGTGAGTCCCCGACAGGCTACGAGCAGTACTTC
>many|TRBD1|TRBV28|15|TRBJ2-1
CASSPGTGEVNEQFF
TGTGCCAGCAGCCCCGGGACAGGGGAGGTCAATGAGCAGTTCTTC
>once|.|TRBV7-9|13|TRBJ1-1
CASSLAGWTEAFF
TGTGCCAGCAGCTTAGCAGGGTGGACTGAAGCTTTCTTT
>.|.|TRBV5-1|15|TRBJ2-1
CASSPASASYNEQFF
TGCGCCAGCAGCCCGGCCTCAGCCTCCTACAATGAGCAGTTCTTC
>once|TRBD1|TRBV7-9|13|TRBJ2-7
CASSARQGYEQYF
TGTGCCAGCAGCGCCCGACAGGGTTACGAGCAGTACTTC
>.|.|TRBV27|12|TRBJ2-1
CASSSRLHEQFF
TGTGCCAGCAGTTCACGCTTGCATGAGCAGTTCTTC
>few|TRBD2|TRBV5-5|15|TRBJ2-3
CASSFQREVADTQYF
TGTGCCAGCAGCTTTCAGCGGGAGGTCGCAGATACGCAGTATTTT
>.|TRBD2|TRBV10-3|14|TRBJ2-1
CAIGDTSAYNEQFF
TGTGCCATCGGCGACACTAGCGCCTACAATGAGCAGTTCTTC
>.|TRBD2|TRBV28|14|TRBJ2-1
CASRRGLAPNEQFF
TGTGCCAGCAGGCGGGGACTAGCGCCGAATGAGCAGTTCTTC
>.|TRBD1|TRBV27|16|TRBJ2-7
CASSPSSAGGAYEQYF
TGTGCCAGCAGTCCGAGTTCCGCAGGGGGAGCCTACGAGCAGTACTTC
>.|.|TRBV25-1|15|TRBJ2-1
CASSEASGNYNEQFF
TGTGCCAGCAGTGAGGCGAGCGGAAATTACAATGAGCAGTTCTTC
>.|.|TRBV7-6|13|TRBJ2-7
CASSPRHSYEQYF
TGTGCCAGCAGCCCCCGACACTCCTACGAGCAGTACTTC
>.|.|TRBV7-9|17|TRBJ2-7
CASSSSELTVSSYEQYF
TGTGCCAGCAGCTCTTCTGAACTAACCGTCAGCTCCTACGAGCAGTACTTC
>.|TRBD2|TRBV28|15|TRBJ2-1
CASRAGGWSYNEQFF
TGTGCCAGCAGGGCGGGAGGTTGGTCCTACAATGAGCAGTTCTTC
>.|TRBD2|TRBV5-4|14|TRBJ2-2
CASSPGTSRGELFF
TGTGCCAGCAGTCCCGGGACTAGTCGAGGGGAGCTGTTTTTT
>.|.|TRBV7-8|15|TRBJ2-1
CASSFFYPPPNEQFF
TGTGCCAGCAGCTTCTTCTACCCTCCACCCAATGAGCAGTTCTTC
>.|TRBD1|TRBV27|15|TRBJ2-5
CASRPLTGNGETQYF
TGTGCCAGCAGACCACTGACAGGGAACGGAGAGACCCAGTACTTC
>many|TRBD2|TRBV4-2|14|TRBJ2-1
CASSLASGDNEQFF
TGTGCCAGCAGCCTGGCTAGCGGCGACAATGAGCAGTTCTTC
>many|.|TRBV6-1|13|TRBJ2-7
CAGSTPAGYEQYF
TGTGCCGGGTCGACACCGGCCGGCTACGAGCAGTACTTC
>.|TRBD2|TRBV28|14|TRBJ2-5
CASSTLAPQETQYF
TGTGCCAGCAGTACACTAGCGCCTCAAGAGACCCAGTACTTC
>.|.|TRBV5-8|17|TRBJ2-1
CASSYYPTQSSYNEQFF
TGTGCCAGCAGTTATTACCCAACCCAAAGCTCCTACAATGAGCAGTTCTTC